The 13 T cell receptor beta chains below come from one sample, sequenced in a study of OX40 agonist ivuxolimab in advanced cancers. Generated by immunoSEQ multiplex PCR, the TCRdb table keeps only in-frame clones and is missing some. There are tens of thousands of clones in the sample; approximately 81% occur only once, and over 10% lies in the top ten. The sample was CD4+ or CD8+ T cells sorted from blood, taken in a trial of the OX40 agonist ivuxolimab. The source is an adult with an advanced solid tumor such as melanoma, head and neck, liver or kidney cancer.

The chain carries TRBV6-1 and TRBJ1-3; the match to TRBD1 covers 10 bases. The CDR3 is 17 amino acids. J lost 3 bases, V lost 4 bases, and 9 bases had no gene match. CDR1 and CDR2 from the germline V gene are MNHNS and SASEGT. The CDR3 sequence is CASSAHPGTGVGNTIYF. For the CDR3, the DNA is TGTGCCAGCAGTGCCCATCCCGGGACAGGGGTTGGAAACACCATATATTTT.

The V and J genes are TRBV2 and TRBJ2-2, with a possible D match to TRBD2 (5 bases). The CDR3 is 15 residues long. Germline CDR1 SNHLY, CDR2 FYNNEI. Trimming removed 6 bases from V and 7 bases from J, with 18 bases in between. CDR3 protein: CASRPHPGRYGELFF. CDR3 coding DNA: TGTGCCAGCAGACCCCACCCTGGGAGATACGGGGAGCTGTTTTTT. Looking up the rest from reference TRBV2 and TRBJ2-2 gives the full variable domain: EPEVTQTPSHQVTQMGQEVILRCVPISNHLYFYWYRQILGQKVEFLVSFYNNEISEKSEIFDDQFSVERPDGSNFTLKIRSTKLEDSAMYFCASRPHPGRYGELFFGEGSRLTVL.

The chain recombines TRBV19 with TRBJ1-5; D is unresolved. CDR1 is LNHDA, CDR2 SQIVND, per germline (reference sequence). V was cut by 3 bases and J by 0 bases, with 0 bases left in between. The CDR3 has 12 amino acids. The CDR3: CASSISNQPQHF. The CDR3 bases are TGTGCCAGTAGTATTAGCAATCAGCCCCAGCATTTT.

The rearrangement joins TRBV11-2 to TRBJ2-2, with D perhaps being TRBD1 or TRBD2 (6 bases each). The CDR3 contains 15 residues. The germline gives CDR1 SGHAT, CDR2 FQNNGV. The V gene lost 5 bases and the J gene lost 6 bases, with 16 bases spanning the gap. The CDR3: CASSPIGGKAGELFF. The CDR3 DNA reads TGTGCCAGCAGCCCAATAGGGGGGAAGGCCGGGGAGCTGTTTTTT.

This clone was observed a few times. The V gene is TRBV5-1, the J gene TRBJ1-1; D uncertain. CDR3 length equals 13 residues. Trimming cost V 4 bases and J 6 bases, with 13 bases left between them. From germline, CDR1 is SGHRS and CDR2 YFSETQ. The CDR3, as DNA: TGCGCCAGCAGCCCCCAAGGGAGGGCTGAAGCTTTCTTT. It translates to CASSPQGRAEAFF.

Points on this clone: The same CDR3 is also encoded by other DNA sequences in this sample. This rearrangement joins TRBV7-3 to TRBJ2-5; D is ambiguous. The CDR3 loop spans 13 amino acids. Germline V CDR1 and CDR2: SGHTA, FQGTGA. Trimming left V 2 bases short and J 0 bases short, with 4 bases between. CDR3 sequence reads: CASSLDNQETQYF. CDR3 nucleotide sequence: TGTGCCAGCAGCTTAGACAACCAAGAGACCCAGTACTTC.

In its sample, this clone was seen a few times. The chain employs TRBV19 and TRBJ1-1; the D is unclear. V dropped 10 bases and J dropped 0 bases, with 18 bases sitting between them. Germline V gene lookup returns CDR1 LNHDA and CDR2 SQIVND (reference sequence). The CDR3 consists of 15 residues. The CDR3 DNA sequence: TGTGCCACTCTCCGGTCAGGAGAGATGAACACTGAAGCTTTCTTT. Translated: CATLRSGEMNTEAFF.

CDR3 region: CARRGAYNEQFF. As DNA, the CDR3 is TGTGCCAGGCGGGGGGCCTACAATGAGCAGTTCTTC. This chain joins TRBV6-5 and TRBJ2-1; 8 positions agree with TRBD2. V shed 9 bases, J shed 2 bases, and the junction held 0 bases outside the gene matches. The CDR3 length is 12 residues. Germline V gives CDR1 MNHEY, CDR2 SVGAGI.

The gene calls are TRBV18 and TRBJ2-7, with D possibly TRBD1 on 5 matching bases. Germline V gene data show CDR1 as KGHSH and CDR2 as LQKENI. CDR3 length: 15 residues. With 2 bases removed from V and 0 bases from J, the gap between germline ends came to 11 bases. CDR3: CASSPWGGISYEQYF. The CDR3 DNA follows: TGTGCCAGCTCACCATGGGGCGGAATCTCCTACGAGCAGTACTTC.

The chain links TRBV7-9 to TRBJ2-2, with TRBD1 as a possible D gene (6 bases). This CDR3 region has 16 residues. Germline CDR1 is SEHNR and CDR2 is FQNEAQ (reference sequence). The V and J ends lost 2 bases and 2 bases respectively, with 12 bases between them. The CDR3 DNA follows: TGTGCCAGCAGCTTACAAGGGACATTAAACACCGGGGAGCTGTTTTTT. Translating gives CASSLQGTLNTGELFF.

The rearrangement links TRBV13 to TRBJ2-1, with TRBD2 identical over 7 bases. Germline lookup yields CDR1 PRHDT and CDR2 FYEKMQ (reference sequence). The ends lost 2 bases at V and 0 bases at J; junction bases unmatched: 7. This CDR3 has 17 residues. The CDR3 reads CASSLSSGPLSYNEQFF. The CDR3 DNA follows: TGTGCCAGCAGCTTATCTAGCGGACCTCTCTCCTACAATGAGCAGTTCTTC.

CDR3 loop: CASSLEGAYNSPLHF. CDR3 DNA sequence: TGCGCCAGCAGCCTGGAGGGGGCGTATAATTCACCCCTCCACTTT. The gene calls are TRBV5-1 and TRBJ1-6; TRBD1 agrees at 7 bases. V lost 4 bases and J lost 4; bases outside the gene matches: 5. Germline V gene data show CDR1 as SGHRS and CDR2 as YFSETQ. The CDR3 spans 15 residues.

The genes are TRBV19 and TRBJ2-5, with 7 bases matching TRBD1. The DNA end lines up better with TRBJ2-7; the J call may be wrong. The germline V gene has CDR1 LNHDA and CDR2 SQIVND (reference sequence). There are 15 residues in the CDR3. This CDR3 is CASSTSGQPAYEQYF. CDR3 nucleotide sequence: TGTGCCAGTAGTACGTCGGGACAGCCAGCGTACGAGCAGTACTTC.